This T cell receptor beta chain was documented in a study of beta chain features in type 1 diabetes (dated by TCRdb to 2016 to 2018). Concerning the study at large: No differences in mean age, gender distribution, total cell number or subset yield were found between patients and healthy donors. A total of some 110 million sorted cells were examined across all samples, and the number of cells per subset was strongly correlated with RNA yield. The study compared TCRB repertoires of sorted circulating CD4+ T cell subsets between recently diagnosed type 1 diabetes patients and matched healthy donors. Regulatory and stem cell-like memory subsets were obtained from only 8 patients and about 8 healthy donors, while naive and central memory subsets were obtained from all 28 donors.

On this clone: Its antigen is not yet known. Base qualities were left out, and no much larger clone turns up one base away.

The entire isolated RNA was reverse transcribed using the High Capacity cDNA Reverse Transcription Kit, and thus expressed TCRB transcripts were sequenced. Deep immunoSEQ sequencing was performed on naive, central memory and regulatory T cell samples, with an average of roughly 4 million total reads per sample. After sorted cells were lysed in RLT buffer, RNA was extracted with DNase-treated RNeasy Micro or Mini kits, with the choice depending on cell number. Each cell subset was processed separately to prevent cross-contamination, with patient and healthy donor samples processed together. Using the immunoSEQ multiplex PCR, TCRB sequences were amplified from cDNA into 87-bp fragments spanning the CDR3 region. Amplicons were sequenced on the Illumina HiSeq platform. From the authors' description of their analysis: PCR bias was corrected computationally using synthetic template baselines, and reads within Hamming distance 2 were collapsed, with unmergeable singletons discarded. By aligning reads against IMGT, V, D and J genes, CDR3 length, and insertions or deletions at six rearrangement sites were assigned. Clonotype counts were normalized to sorted cell number within each subset before computing true diversity and Gini coefficients with the tcR R package. Repertoire sharing was quantified using the overlap coefficient calculated on TCRB nucleotide sequences. As a proxy for the pre-selection repertoire, out-of-frame TCRB sequences from naive cells were analyzed. The immuneACCESS repertoire file appears here via TCRdb, limited to in-frame rearrangements. These files lack a portion of the clones; in checked studies, under half of the deficit traces to unresolved V genes, and the cause of the others is not known. V and J calls and clone size are those listed in that table; D and trimming were worked out from the DNA. The sample has 150,000 to 200,000 clones on record, about 63% of them singletons. The ten biggest clones cover under 0.1% of the sample.

The CDR3 runs 15 residues from the cysteine to the phenylalanine. Kept here is only the CDR3 DNA, which spans 45 bases and is read in frame from base 1. V is pared back by 3 bases and J by 1 base, with 11 bases lying between the germline termini. Based on the germline V gene (reference sequence), the CDR1 and CDR2 sequences are SEHNR and FQNEAQ. Findings and caveats that apply to the study as a whole: Because small numbers of individuals were included in the HLA sub-analyses, any influence of HLA type on TCRB rearrangement was left unresolved. Shorter templates might have been favored by PCR, but patient and control samples were amplified and corrected together, so both groups would have been affected equally by any skew. Patients with type 1 diabetes made fewer insertions and deleted more nucleotides at VDJ recombination sites, implying thymic rearrangement abnormalities. A moderate but significant shortening of TCRB CDR3 length was observed in type 1 diabetes patients in all four CD4+ subsets. Naive, central memory and regulatory TCRB repertoires appeared more similar among patients than among healthy donors. Because cDNA rather than genomic DNA was sequenced, highly expressing activated cells could have been over-represented, although no difference in activation and CD3 levels was found between groups.

A single peripheral blood draw of around 120 mL on average was collected from each donor into heparinised tubes. A BD FACSAria II was used to sort naive, central memory, regulatory and stem cell-like memory CD4+ T cells with a panel that included CD45RO, CCR7, CD25, CD127, CD95 and CD27. Purity was above 95% for every sorted population. PBMCs were separated immediately by Lymphoprep density gradient centrifugation and were stained directly, without being cultured. So that batch effects would be minimized, each experiment stained and sorted samples in pairs, pairing one healthy donor with one patient.

The sequence was obtained from a man aged 30 to 39 with type 1 diabetes. The V gene is TRBV7-9 and the J gene is TRBJ2-3; confidence is insufficient to name the D gene. The sequencing sample was made of naive CD4+ T cells from blood. The meaning of the sample's cell subset or site label: true naive CD4+ T cells. For the CDR3, the sequence is CASSFGPWGTDTQYF. DNA sequence: TGTGCCAGCAGCTTTGGGCCCTGGGGCACAGATACGCAGTATTTT.